Listed below are T cell receptor beta chains from one sample, sequenced in a study of shared clonotypes between healthy human individuals. Clones were read by immunoSEQ multiplex PCR, and TCRdb kept only the in-frame ones, dropping some. The data contain about 600,000 clones, 98% of them singletons. The sequencing sample was made of naive CD8+ T cells sorted from blood. Source of these receptors: a young man in good health. The CDR3 runs from the conserved cysteine through the conserved F or W. A D gene is named only where the DNA matches it firmly. Some rows mark clone size as missing; the rest say once, few, many or name a class of expanded clone.

V gene: TRBV29-1
J gene: TRBJ2-1
D gene: -
clone size: -
CDR3 DNA: TGCAGCGTTGAAGGTCGGGGCAATGAGCAGTTCTTC
CDR3 protein: CSVEGRGNEQFF

V gene: TRBV7-9
J gene: TRBJ2-1
D gene: -
clone size: -
CDR3 DNA: TGTGCCAGCAGCTTAACTACCACCAATGAGCAGTTCTTC
CDR3 protein: CASSLTTTNEQFF

V gene: TRBV28
J gene: TRBJ1-2
D gene: TRBD1
clone size: -
CDR3 DNA: TGTGCCAGCAGTGGCCTTACAGGGGGCGCCGATGGCTACACCTTC
CDR3 protein: CASSGLTGGADGYTF

V gene: TRBV11-3
J gene: TRBJ2-1
D gene: -
clone size: -
CDR3 DNA: TGTGCCAGCAGCCCTCGGGATCTCATCAATGAGCAGTTCTTC
CDR3 protein: CASSPRDLINEQFF

V gene: TRBV28
J gene: TRBJ2-1
D gene: -
clone size: -
CDR3 DNA: TGTGCCAGCAGTCCCATCACAGTGACCAATGAGCAGTTCTTC
CDR3 protein: CASSPITVTNEQFF

V gene: TRBV7-9
J gene: TRBJ2-7
D gene: -
clone size: -
CDR3 DNA: TGTGCCAGCAGCCCCCGAGGGGCCTCCTACGAGCAGTACTTC
CDR3 protein: CASSPRGASYEQYF

V gene: TRBV27
J gene: TRBJ2-2
D gene: TRBD2
clone size: once
CDR3 DNA: TGTGCCAGCAGTTTACAGGTGGGACTAGCGACCACCGGGGAGCTGTTTTTT
CDR3 protein: CASSLQVGLATTGELFF

V gene: TRBV4-3
J gene: TRBJ2-7
D gene: -
clone size: -
CDR3 DNA: TGCGCCAGCAGCCAAGATAGAGGAACCTACGAGCAGTACTTC
CDR3 protein: CASSQDRGTYEQYF

V gene: TRBV6-5
J gene: TRBJ2-3
D gene: -
clone size: -
CDR3 DNA: TGTGCCAGCAGTTACTTGGACTTTTTAAGCACAGATACGCAGTATTTT
CDR3 protein: CASSYLDFLSTDTQYF

V gene: TRBV11-2
J gene: TRBJ2-5
D gene: -
clone size: -
CDR3 DNA: TGTGCCAGCAGTCACCGTGGAGAGACCCAGTACTTC
CDR3 protein: CASSHRGETQYF

V gene: TRBV28
J gene: TRBJ1-4
D gene: TRBD1
clone size: -
CDR3 DNA: TGTGCCAGCAGTAATGGACAGGGGACCTCAACTAATGAAAAACTGTTTTTT
CDR3 protein: CASSNGQGTSTNEKLFF

V gene: TRBV7-6
J gene: TRBJ2-7
D gene: TRBD2
clone size: -
CDR3 DNA: TGTGCCAGCAGCAGACTAGCTGTGAGCTCCTACGAGCAGTACTTC
CDR3 protein: CASSRLAVSSYEQYF

V gene: TRBV28
J gene: TRBJ1-5
D gene: -
clone size: -
CDR3 DNA: TGTGCCAGCAGTACGACCCGGTGGGGCAATCAGCCCCAGCATTTT
CDR3 protein: CASSTTRWGNQPQHF

V gene: TRBV6-1
J gene: TRBJ2-3
D gene: TRBD2
clone size: -
CDR3 DNA: TGTGCCAGCACAGCACGGCTAGCGGGAGGGCTCACGCAGTATTTT
CDR3 protein: CASTARLAGGLTQYF

V gene: TRBV4-1
J gene: TRBJ1-2
D gene: -
clone size: -
CDR3 DNA: TGCGCCAGCAGTCCAGTCTCCGGGCCGAACTATGGCTACACCTTC
CDR3 protein: CASSPVSGPNYGYTF

V gene: TRBV7-8
J gene: TRBJ2-3
D gene: -
clone size: -
CDR3 DNA: TGTGCCAGCGTCTCGGGCACAGATACGCAGTATTTT
CDR3 protein: CASVSGTDTQYF

V gene: TRBV7-9
J gene: TRBJ2-1
D gene: -
clone size: -
CDR3 DNA: TGTGCCAGCAGCTTAGTCCCTAGCTCCTACAATGAGCAGTTCTTC
CDR3 protein: CASSLVPSSYNEQFF

V gene: TRBV30
J gene: TRBJ2-7
D gene: -
clone size: -
CDR3 DNA: TGTGCCGGCCACCGGACAGCTACCTACGAGCAGTACTTC
CDR3 protein: CAGHRTATYEQYF

V gene: TRBV27
J gene: TRBJ1-2
D gene: TRBD1
clone size: -
CDR3 DNA: TGTGCCAGCAGTCAACAAGGGGGCTACTATGGCTACACCTTC
CDR3 protein: CASSQQGGYYGYTF

V gene: TRBV27
J gene: TRBJ2-7
D gene: -
clone size: -
CDR3 DNA: TGTGCCAGCAGACAAGACGCTTCCTACGAGCAGTACTTC
CDR3 protein: CASRQDASYEQYF

V gene: TRBV28
J gene: TRBJ1-1
D gene: TRBD1
clone size: -
CDR3 DNA: TGTGCCAGCAGTTTGACAGGGTCGGGCACTGAAGCTTTCTTT
CDR3 protein: CASSLTGSGTEAFF

V gene: TRBV7-9
J gene: TRBJ2-1
D gene: -
clone size: -
CDR3 DNA: TGTGCCAGCAGCGACTACGGCAGCTTTGTCTACAATGAGCAGTTCTTC
CDR3 protein: CASSDYGSFVYNEQFF

V gene: TRBV11-2
J gene: TRBJ2-3
D gene: TRBD2
clone size: -
CDR3 DNA: TGTGCCAGCAGCTTGGGACTAGCGGGAGCCACAGATACGCAGTATTTT
CDR3 protein: CASSLGLAGATDTQYF

V gene: TRBV4-1
J gene: TRBJ2-2
D gene: TRBD2
clone size: -
CDR3 DNA: TGCGCCAGCAGCCAAGTGACGGTAGCGGGGACGAACACCGGGGAGCTGTTTTTT
CDR3 protein: CASSQVTVAGTNTGELFF

V gene: TRBV6-1
J gene: TRBJ2-7
D gene: TRBD1
clone size: -
CDR3 DNA: TGTGCCAGCTTCCGGGGTATACAGGGGAGTTACGAGCAGTACTTC
CDR3 protein: CASFRGIQGSYEQYF

V gene: TRBV13
J gene: TRBJ2-1
D gene: TRBD1
clone size: -
CDR3 DNA: TGTGCCAGCAGCTTAAGTGGCGGGACAGGGTTAGTAGGTGGGCAGTTCTTC
CDR3 protein: CASSLSGGTGLVGGQFF

V gene: TRBV27
J gene: TRBJ1-2
D gene: TRBD1
clone size: -
CDR3 DNA: TGTGCCAGCAGGGGACAGGGGGCGACCTACTATGGCTACACCTTC
CDR3 protein: CASRGQGATYYGYTF

V gene: TRBV7-2
J gene: TRBJ2-7
D gene: TRBD1
clone size: once
CDR3 DNA: TGTGCCAGCAGCACCCCACTGACAGGGAACGAGCAGTACTTC
CDR3 protein: CASSTPLTGNEQYF

V gene: TRBV9
J gene: TRBJ2-1
D gene: TRBD2
clone size: -
CDR3 DNA: TGTGCCAGCAGCCCTAGCGGGGGGATCTACAATGAGCAGTTCTTC
CDR3 protein: CASSPSGGIYNEQFF

V gene: TRBV5-6
J gene: TRBJ2-1
D gene: -
clone size: -
CDR3 DNA: TGTGCCAGCAGCCCAGGAATTAGGATTGAGCAGTTCTTC
CDR3 protein: CASSPGIRIEQFF

V gene: TRBV30
J gene: TRBJ2-1
D gene: -
clone size: -
CDR3 DNA: TGTGCCTGGAGTGTAACTGATAATCCCTACAATGAGCAGTTCTTC
CDR3 protein: CAWSVTDNPYNEQFF

V gene: TRBV5-8
J gene: TRBJ2-5
D gene: TRBD2
clone size: -
CDR3 DNA: TGTGCCAGCAGCTTCGGACTAGCGGGAGGAGAGACCCAGTACTTC
CDR3 protein: CASSFGLAGGETQYF

V gene: TRBV7-2
J gene: TRBJ2-7
D gene: -
clone size: -
CDR3 DNA: TGTGCCAGCAGCTTAGCTTCGTCCTACGAGCAGTACTTC
CDR3 protein: CASSLASSYEQYF

V gene: TRBV11-2
J gene: TRBJ2-1
D gene: -
clone size: -
CDR3 DNA: TGTGCCAGCAGGGAGGGGAATGAGCAGTTCTTC
CDR3 protein: CASREGNEQFF

V gene: TRBV7-8
J gene: TRBJ2-7
D gene: TRBD2
clone size: -
CDR3 DNA: TGTGCCAGCAGTCCCCTGGGGGCTAGCGGGAACCCGCAGTACTTC
CDR3 protein: CASSPLGASGNPQYF

V gene: TRBV13
J gene: TRBJ2-2
D gene: -
clone size: once
CDR3 DNA: TGTGCCAGCAGCCCCCAGACCGGGGAGCTGTTTTTT
CDR3 protein: CASSPQTGELFF

V gene: TRBV7-2
J gene: TRBJ1-1
D gene: TRBD1
clone size: -
CDR3 DNA: TGTGCCAGCAGGATAACACAACAGGGGATGAACACTGAAGCTTTCTTT
CDR3 protein: CASRITQQGMNTEAFF

V gene: TRBV2
J gene: TRBJ2-7
D gene: TRBD2
clone size: -
CDR3 DNA: TGTGCCAGCACCGAGGGACTAGCGGGAGCCTACGAGCAGTACTTC
CDR3 protein: CASTEGLAGAYEQYF

V gene: TRBV6-1
J gene: TRBJ2-7
D gene: -
clone size: -
CDR3 DNA: TGTGCCAGCAGTGAGACTGCCGGACACTACGAGCAGTACTTC
CDR3 protein: CASSETAGHYEQYF

V gene: TRBV14
J gene: TRBJ2-1
D gene: -
clone size: -
CDR3 DNA: TGTGCCAGCAGCTCCAGTCCCGCGCAGCAGTTCTTC
CDR3 protein: CASSSSPAQQFF

V gene: TRBV9
J gene: TRBJ2-1
D gene: TRBD1
clone size: -
CDR3 DNA: TGTGCCAGCAGCGTTGGGAGAGGGACAGGTACAGATGAGCAGTTCTTC
CDR3 protein: CASSVGRGTGTDEQFF

V gene: TRBV7-8
J gene: TRBJ2-2
D gene: -
clone size: -
CDR3 DNA: TGTGCCAGCAGCTTCTCACTAGCTAAGAATCTCGACACCGGGGAGCTGTTTTTT
CDR3 protein: CASSFSLAKNLDTGELFF

V gene: TRBV27
J gene: TRBJ2-5
D gene: -
clone size: -
CDR3 DNA: TGTGCCAGCAGTTTGACGACAGGAGGAGAGACCCAGTACTTC
CDR3 protein: CASSLTTGGETQYF

V gene: TRBV28
J gene: TRBJ2-7
D gene: -
clone size: -
CDR3 DNA: TGTGCCAGCAGTTGGACGGAGCGGGCCCGAGGCTACGAGCAGTACTTC
CDR3 protein: CASSWTERARGYEQYF

V gene: TRBV27
J gene: TRBJ1-1
D gene: -
clone size: -
CDR3 DNA: TGTGCCAGCAGTTGGGGTTCGGTGAGAGGACCGAACACTGAAGCTTTCTTT
CDR3 protein: CASSWGSVRGPNTEAFF

V gene: TRBV2
J gene: TRBJ1-5
D gene: -
clone size: -
CDR3 DNA: TGTGCCAGCCTTACGGGCAGGGGAGGGGGTCAGCCCCAGCATTTT
CDR3 protein: CASLTGRGGGQPQHF

V gene: TRBV5-1
J gene: TRBJ2-3
D gene: TRBD1
clone size: -
CDR3 DNA: TGCGCCAGCAGCTTGACGATGACAGGGGGTGGCACAGATACGCAGTATTTT
CDR3 protein: CASSLTMTGGGTDTQYF

V gene: TRBV7-9
J gene: TRBJ2-2
D gene: -
clone size: -
CDR3 DNA: TGTGCCAGCAGCCCCGGGGAGGAGCTGTTTTTT
CDR3 protein: CASSPGEELFF

V gene: TRBV27
J gene: TRBJ2-5
D gene: -
clone size: -
CDR3 DNA: TGTGCCAGCAGTTTACACGGACCGGAAGAGACCCAGTACTTC
CDR3 protein: CASSLHGPEETQYF

V gene: TRBV4-1
J gene: TRBJ2-7
D gene: TRBD2
clone size: -
CDR3 DNA: TGCGCCAGCAGCCAAGTGACTAGCGCCTCCTACGAGCAGTACTTC
CDR3 protein: CASSQVTSASYEQYF

V gene: TRBV21-1
J gene: TRBJ2-7
D gene: -
clone size: once
CDR3 DNA: TGTGCCAGCAGCGAAATAACCGGGACAGAACACTACGAGCAGTACTTC
CDR3 protein: CASSEITGTEHYEQYF

V gene: TRBV27
J gene: TRBJ2-3
D gene: -
clone size: -
CDR3 DNA: TGTGCCAGCAGTTTAATTTGGGCCGGCGGAAGCACAGATACGCAGTATTTT
CDR3 protein: CASSLIWAGGSTDTQYF

V gene: TRBV9
J gene: TRBJ1-5
D gene: TRBD1
clone size: -
CDR3 DNA: TGTGCCAGCAGCCAGGGACAGGGTTATCAGCCCCAGCATTTT
CDR3 protein: CASSQGQGYQPQHF